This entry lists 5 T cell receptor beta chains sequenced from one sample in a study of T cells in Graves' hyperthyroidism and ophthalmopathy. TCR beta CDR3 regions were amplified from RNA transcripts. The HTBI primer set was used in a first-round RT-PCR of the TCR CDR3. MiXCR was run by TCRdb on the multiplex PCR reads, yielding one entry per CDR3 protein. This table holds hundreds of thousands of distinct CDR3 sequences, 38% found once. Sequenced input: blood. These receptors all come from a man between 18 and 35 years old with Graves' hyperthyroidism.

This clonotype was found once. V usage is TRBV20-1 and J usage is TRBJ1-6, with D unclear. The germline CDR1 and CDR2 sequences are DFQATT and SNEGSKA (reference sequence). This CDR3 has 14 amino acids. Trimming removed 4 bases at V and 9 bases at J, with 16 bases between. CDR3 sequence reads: CSATLGKASSPLHF. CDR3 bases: TGCAGTGCTACCCTGGGGAAAGCAAGTTCACCCCTCCACTTT.

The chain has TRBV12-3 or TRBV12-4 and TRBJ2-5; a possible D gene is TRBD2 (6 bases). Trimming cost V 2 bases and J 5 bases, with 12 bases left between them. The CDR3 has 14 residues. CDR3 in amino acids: CASSLPGEWETQYF. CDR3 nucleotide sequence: TGTGCCAGCAGTTTACCGGGAGAGTGGGAGACCCAGTACTTC.

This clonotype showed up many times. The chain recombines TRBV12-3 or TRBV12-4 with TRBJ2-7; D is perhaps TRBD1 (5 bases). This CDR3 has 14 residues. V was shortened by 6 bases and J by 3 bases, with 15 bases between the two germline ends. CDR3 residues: CASSFGQGGYEQYF. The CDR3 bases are TGTGCCAGCAGCTTTGGGCAGGGTGGCTACGAGCAGTACTTC.

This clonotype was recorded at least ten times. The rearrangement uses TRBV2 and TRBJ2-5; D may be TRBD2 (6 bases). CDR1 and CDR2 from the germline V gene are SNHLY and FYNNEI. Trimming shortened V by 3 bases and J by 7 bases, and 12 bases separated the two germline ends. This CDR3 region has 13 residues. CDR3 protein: CASSDARGGTQYF. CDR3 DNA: TGTGCCAGCAGTGATGCAAGGGGAGGGACCCAGTACTTC.

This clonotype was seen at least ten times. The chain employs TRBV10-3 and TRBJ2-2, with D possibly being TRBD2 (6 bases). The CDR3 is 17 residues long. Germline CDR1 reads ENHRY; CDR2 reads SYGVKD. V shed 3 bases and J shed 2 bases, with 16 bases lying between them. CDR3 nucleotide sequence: TGTGCCATCAGTGACGTAGAGGCGGGGATCAACACCGGGGAGCTGTTTTTT. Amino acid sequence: CAISDVEAGINTGELFF.